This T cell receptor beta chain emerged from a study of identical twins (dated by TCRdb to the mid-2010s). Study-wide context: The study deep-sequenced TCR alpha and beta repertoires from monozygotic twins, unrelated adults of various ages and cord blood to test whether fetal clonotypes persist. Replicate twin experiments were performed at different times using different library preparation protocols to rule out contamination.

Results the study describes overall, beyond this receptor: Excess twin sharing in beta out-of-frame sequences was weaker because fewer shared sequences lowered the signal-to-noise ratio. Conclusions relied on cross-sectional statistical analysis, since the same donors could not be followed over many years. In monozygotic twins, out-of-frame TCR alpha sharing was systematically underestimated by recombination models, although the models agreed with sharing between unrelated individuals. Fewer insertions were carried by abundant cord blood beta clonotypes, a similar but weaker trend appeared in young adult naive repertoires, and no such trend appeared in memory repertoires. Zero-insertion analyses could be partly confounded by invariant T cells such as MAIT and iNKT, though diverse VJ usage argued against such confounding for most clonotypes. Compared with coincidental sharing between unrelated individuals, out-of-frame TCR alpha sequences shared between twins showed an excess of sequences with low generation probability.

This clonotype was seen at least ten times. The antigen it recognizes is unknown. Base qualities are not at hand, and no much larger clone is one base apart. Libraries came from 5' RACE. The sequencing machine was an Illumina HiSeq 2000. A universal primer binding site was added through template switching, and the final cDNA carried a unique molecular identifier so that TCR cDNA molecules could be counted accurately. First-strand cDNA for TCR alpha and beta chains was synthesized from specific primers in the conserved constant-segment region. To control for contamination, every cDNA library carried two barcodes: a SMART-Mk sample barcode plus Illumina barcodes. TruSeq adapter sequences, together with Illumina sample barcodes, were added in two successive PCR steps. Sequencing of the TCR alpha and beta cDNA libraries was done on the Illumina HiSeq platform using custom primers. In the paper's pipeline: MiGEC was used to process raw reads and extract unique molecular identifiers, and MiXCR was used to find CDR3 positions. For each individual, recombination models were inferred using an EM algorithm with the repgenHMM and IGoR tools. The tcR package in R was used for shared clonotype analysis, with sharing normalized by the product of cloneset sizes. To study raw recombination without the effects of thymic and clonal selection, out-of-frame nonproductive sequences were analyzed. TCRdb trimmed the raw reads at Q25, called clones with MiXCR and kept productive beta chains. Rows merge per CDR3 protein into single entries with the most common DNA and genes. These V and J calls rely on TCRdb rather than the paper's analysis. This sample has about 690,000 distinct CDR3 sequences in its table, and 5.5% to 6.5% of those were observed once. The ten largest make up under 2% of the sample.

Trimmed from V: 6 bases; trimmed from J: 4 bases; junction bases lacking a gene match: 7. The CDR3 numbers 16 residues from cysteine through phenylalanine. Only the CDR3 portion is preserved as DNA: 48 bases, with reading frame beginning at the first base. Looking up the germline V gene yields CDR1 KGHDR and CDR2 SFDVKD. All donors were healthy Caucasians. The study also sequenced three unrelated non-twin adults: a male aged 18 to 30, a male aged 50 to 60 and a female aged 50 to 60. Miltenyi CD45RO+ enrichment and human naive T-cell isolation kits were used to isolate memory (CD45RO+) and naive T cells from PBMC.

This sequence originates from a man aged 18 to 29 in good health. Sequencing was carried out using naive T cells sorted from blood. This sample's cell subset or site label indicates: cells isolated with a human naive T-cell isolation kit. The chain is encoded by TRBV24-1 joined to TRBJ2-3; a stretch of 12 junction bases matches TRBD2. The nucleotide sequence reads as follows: TGTGCCACCAGTTGGACTAGCGGGAAGGGGGCAGATACGCAGTATTTT. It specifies CATSWTSGKGADTQYF.